The 14 T cell receptor beta chains in this list originate from one sample, sequenced in a study of post-analysis software for immune sequencing data. General study points: Five or six TRBV segments, TRBV5-6, TRBV5-1 and TRBV20-1 among them, were found more frequent in patients than controls.

No antigen has been assigned to these receptors. Unique molecular identifiers were present in the TCR beta cDNA libraries. TCRdb used MiXCR to reprocess the PCR reads, holding one entry per CDR3 protein. The sample consists of some 690,000 distinct CDR3 sequences, more than 50% of them appearing once. The sequencing input was blood. These receptors were obtained from a girl aged 2-10 years with multiple sclerosis.

The V gene is TRBV20-1, the J gene TRBJ2-5, with D perhaps matching TRBD1 (6 bases). Germline loops: CDR1 DFQATT, CDR2 SNEGSKA (reference sequence). The CDR3 consists of 14 residues. V shed 1 base and J shed 6 bases, with 15 bases lying between them. Here the CDR3 DNA reads TGCAGTGCTAGAGTCAGTGGGGGCCGACAGACCCAGTACTTC. The encoded protein is CSARVSGGRQTQYF.

This clonotype was seen ten or more times. This chain joins TRBV4-1 and TRBJ2-7; tentative D call: TRBD1 (6 bases). The CDR3 length is 16 residues. Per germline, CDR1 MGHRA and CDR2 YSYEKL. The V and J ends lost 3 bases and 2 bases respectively, with 17 bases between them. The CDR3 DNA is TGCGCCAGCAGCCATCACCCCGGGACACTCCCCTACGAGCAGTACTTC. Amino acids: CASSHHPGTLPYEQYF.

The chain carries TRBV30 and TRBJ1-2; D uncertain. Germline values: CDR1 GTSNPN, CDR2 SVGIG (reference sequence). The V and J ends lost 4 bases and 8 bases respectively, with 11 bases between them. The CDR3 consists of 11 residues. The CDR3 is CAWTAGGGYTF. The CDR3, as DNA: TGTGCCTGGACCGCCGGAGGCGGCTACACCTTC.

The chain recombines TRBV4-3 with TRBJ2-3, with D perhaps matching TRBD2 (6 bases). V was trimmed by 0 bases and J by 6 bases, leaving 19 bases between them. This CDR3 has 17 residues. Germline values: CDR1 LGHNA, CDR2 YSLEER. Here the CDR3 reads CASSQEVARTGVDTQYF. CDR3 DNA: TGCGCCAGCAGCCAAGAGGTGGCCCGAACGGGGGTTGATACGCAGTATTTT.

CDR3 protein: CASSLAGGEGYTF. Here the CDR3 DNA reads TGTGCCAGCAGCTTAGCCGGGGGCGAGGGCTACACCTTC. This chain connects TRBV7-9 to TRBJ1-2; the D gene is possibly TRBD1 (6 bases). Germline V lookup: CDR1 SEHNR, CDR2 FQNEAQ (reference sequence). The CDR3 loop spans 13 amino acids. V dropped 0 bases and J dropped 8 bases, with 10 bases sitting between them.

The V and J genes are TRBV7-2 and TRBJ1-2; D is perhaps TRBD1 (6 bases). The V end lost 2 bases, the J end lost 5 bases, and 15 bases lay between the germline ends. The CDR3 is made up of 15 amino acids. The germline gives CDR1 SGHTA, CDR2 FQGNSA. The CDR3 DNA reads as TGTGCCAGCAGCTTAAACCCACAGGGTGGATATGGCTACACCTTC. This gives the protein CASSLNPQGGYGYTF.

The chain couples TRBV7-2 to TRBJ2-5; maybe TRBD1 (6 bases). TRBJ2-1 matches the DNA end more closely, so the J call is doubtful. From germline, CDR1 is SGHTA and CDR2 FQGNSA. This CDR3 comprises 15 residues. DNA for the CDR3: TGTGCCAGCACCCATAATCCGACAGGAAGAGAGACCCAGTTCTTC. It yields the protein CASTHNPTGRETQFF.

The V call is TRBV12-3 or TRBV12-4, the J call TRBJ2-1; D gene unclear. V gave up 4 bases and J gave up 2 bases, with 15 bases separating them. The CDR3 loop spans 16 amino acids. DNA of the CDR3: TGTGCCAGCAGTTCCTCGAAACGTGCCACCTACAATGAGCAGTTCTTC. This sequence encodes CASSSSKRATYNEQFF.

The rearrangement joins TRBV20-1 to TRBJ2-7; weak D call: TRBD2 (6 bases). Trimming cost V 1 base and J 3 bases, with 13 bases left between them. CDR1 is DFQATT, CDR2 SNEGSKA, per germline (reference sequence). This CDR3 region has 14 residues. CDR3 amino acids: CSARGRDAYYEQYF. Here the CDR3 DNA reads TGCAGTGCTAGAGGGCGGGACGCCTACTACGAGCAGTACTTC.

This clonotype was counted a single time. The genes are TRBV29-1 and TRBJ2-1, with 12 bases aligning to TRBD2. V trimming: 4 bases; J trimming: 7 bases; junction bases outside the gene matches: 2. Germline CDR1 and CDR2: SQVTM and ANQGSEA. This CDR3 is 13 amino acids long. CDR3 DNA sequence: TGCAGCGTTGCGGGGACTAGCGGGAATGAGCAGTTCTTC. Amino acid sequence: CSVAGTSGNEQFF.

Here the CDR3 DNA reads TGTGCCAGCAGCCTTAATTACAGGGTCGAGCAGTTCTTC. Translated: CASSLNYRVEQFF. This chain links TRBV7-2 with TRBJ2-1, with a possible D match to TRBD1 (6 bases). With 5 bases removed from V and 10 bases from J, the gap between germline ends came to 15 bases. The CDR3 has 13 amino acids. Germline CDR1 is SGHTA and CDR2 is FQGNSA.

DNA for the CDR3: TGCGCCAGCAGCTTCGGGACAGGGGGGGGCTACAATGAGCAGTTCTTC. As protein: CASSFGTGGGYNEQFF. The V and J genes are TRBV5-1 and TRBJ2-1, with 11 nucleotides matching TRBD1. Per germline, CDR1 SGHRS and CDR2 YFSETQ. The V segment lost 2 bases and the J segment 3 bases; nucleotides outside the gene matches: 4. This CDR3 comprises 16 residues.

This clonotype appeared a few times. V and J are TRBV10-3 and TRBJ2-1; 8 nucleotides match TRBD2. The CDR3 has 17 residues. Losses at the gene ends were 8 bases for V and 0 bases for J; bases not matched to a gene: 12. Germline V gene data show CDR1 as ENHRY and CDR2 as SYGVKD. As DNA, the CDR3 is TGTGCCATCGGCGTGACTAGCGCCCTTAGCTCCTACAATGAGCAGTTCTTC. Residues: CAIGVTSALSSYNEQFF.

The rearrangement links TRBV7-9 to TRBJ2-5; 9 bases match TRBD1. The CDR3 loop spans 17 amino acids. Germline V gene sequence: CDR1 SEHNR, CDR2 FQNEAQ (reference sequence). With V trimmed by 2 bases and J by 5 bases, 12 bases remained unmatched. The CDR3: CASSLTPGQGGYETQYF. Here the CDR3 DNA reads TGTGCCAGCAGCTTAACCCCGGGACAGGGAGGGTACGAGACCCAGTACTTC.